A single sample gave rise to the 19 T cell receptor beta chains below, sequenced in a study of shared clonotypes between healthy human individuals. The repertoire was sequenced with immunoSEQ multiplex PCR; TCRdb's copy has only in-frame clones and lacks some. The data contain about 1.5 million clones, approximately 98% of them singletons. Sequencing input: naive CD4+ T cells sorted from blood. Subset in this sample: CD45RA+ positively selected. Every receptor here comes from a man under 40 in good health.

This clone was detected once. DNA for the CDR3: TGTGCCAGCAGTTTTTGGCTAGCGGGAGGCTCCTACAATGAGCAGTTCTTC. Translation gives CASSFWLAGGSYNEQFF. The chain recombines TRBV28 with TRBJ2-1; 11 bases match TRBD2. The V and J ends lost 3 bases and 0 bases, in that order; junction bases with no gene match: 4. The CDR3 loop spans 17 amino acids. CDR1 MDHEN and CDR2 SYDVKM come from the germline V gene.

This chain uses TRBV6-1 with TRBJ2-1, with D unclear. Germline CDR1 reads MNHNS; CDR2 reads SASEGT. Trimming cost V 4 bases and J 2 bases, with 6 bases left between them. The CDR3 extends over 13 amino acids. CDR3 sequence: CASSVEPYNEQFF. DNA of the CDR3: TGTGCCAGCAGTGTGGAGCCCTACAATGAGCAGTTCTTC.

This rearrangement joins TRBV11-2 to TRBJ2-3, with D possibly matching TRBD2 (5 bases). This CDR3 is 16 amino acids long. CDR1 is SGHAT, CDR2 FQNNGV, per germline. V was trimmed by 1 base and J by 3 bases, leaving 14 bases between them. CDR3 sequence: CASSLVRGGGTDTQYF. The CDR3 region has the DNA TGTGCCAGCAGCTTAGTGCGAGGAGGTGGGACAGATACGCAGTATTTT.

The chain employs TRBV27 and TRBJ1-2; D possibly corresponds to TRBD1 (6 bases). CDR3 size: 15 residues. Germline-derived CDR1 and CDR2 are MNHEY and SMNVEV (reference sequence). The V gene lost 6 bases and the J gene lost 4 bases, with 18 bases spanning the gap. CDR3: CASSSGETDFYGYTF. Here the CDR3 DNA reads TGTGCCAGCAGCTCAGGGGAAACGGATTTCTATGGCTACACCTTC.

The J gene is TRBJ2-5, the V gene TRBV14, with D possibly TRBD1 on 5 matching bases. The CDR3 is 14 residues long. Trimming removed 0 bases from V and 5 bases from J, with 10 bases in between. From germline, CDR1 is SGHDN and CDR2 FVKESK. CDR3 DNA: TGTGCCAGCAGCCAAGAAGGGGCGCACGAGACCCAGTACTTC. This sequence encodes CASSQEGAHETQYF.

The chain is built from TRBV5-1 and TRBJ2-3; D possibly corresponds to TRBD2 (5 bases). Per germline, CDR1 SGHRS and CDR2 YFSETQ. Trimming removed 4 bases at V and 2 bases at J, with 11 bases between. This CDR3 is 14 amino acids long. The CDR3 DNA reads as TGCGCCAGCAGCCTGGGGAGTCTCACAGATACGCAGTATTTT. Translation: CASSLGSLTDTQYF.

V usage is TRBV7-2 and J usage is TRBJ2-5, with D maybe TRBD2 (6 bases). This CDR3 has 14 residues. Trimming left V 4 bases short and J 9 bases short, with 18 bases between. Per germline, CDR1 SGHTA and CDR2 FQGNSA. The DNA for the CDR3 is TGTGCCAGCAGCTCCTGGGGAACGGGGGTGCCCCAGTACTTC. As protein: CASSSWGTGVPQYF.

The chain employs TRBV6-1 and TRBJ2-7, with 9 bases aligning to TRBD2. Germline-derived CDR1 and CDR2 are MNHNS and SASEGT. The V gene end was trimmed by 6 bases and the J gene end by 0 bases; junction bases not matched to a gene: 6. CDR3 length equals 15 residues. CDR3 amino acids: CASRGAGGYSYEQYF. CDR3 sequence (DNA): TGTGCCAGCAGGGGTGCGGGAGGGTACTCCTACGAGCAGTACTTC.

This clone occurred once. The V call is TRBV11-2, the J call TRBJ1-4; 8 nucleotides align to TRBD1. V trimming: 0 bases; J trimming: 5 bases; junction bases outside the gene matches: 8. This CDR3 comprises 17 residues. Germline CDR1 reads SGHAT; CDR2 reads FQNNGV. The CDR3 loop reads CASSLERRTGMNEKLFF. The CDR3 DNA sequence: TGTGCCAGCAGCTTAGAAAGGAGGACAGGGATGAATGAAAAACTGTTTTTT.

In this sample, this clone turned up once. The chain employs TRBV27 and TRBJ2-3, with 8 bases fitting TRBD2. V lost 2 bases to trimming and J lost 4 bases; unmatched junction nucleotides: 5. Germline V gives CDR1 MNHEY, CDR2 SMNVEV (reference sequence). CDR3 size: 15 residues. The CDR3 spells CASSLEGLAADTQYF. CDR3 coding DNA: TGTGCCAGCAGTTTAGAAGGACTAGCTGCAGATACGCAGTATTTT.

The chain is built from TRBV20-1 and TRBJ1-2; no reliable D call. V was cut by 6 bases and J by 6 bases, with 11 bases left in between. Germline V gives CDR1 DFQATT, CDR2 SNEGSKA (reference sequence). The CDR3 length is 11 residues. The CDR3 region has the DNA TGCAGTGCCCCGGTTGAGGATGGCTACACCTTC. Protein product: CSAPVEDGYTF.

CDR3 sequence reads: CASSLAWGQPQHF. The DNA for the CDR3 is TGCGCCAGCAGCTTGGCCTGGGGTCAGCCCCAGCATTTT. The chain is built from TRBV5-1 and TRBJ1-5; D ambiguous. V dropped 0 bases and J dropped 6 bases, with 7 bases sitting between them. In germline, CDR1 is SGHRS, CDR2 YFSETQ. This CDR3 region has 13 residues.

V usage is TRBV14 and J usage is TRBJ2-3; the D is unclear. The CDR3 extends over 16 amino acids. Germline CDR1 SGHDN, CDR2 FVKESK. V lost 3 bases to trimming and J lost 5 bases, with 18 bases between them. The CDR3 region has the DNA TGTGCCAGCAGCCAGGATTTGAAAGTGTACGGAGATACGCAGTATTTT. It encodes CASSQDLKVYGDTQYF.

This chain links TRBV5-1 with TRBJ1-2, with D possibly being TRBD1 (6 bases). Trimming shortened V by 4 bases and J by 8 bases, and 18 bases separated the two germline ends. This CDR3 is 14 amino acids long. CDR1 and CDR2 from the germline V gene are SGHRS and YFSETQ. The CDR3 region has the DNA TGCGCCAGCAGCCCCACTTTGGGGGCAGAGGGCTACACCTTC. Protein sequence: CASSPTLGAEGYTF. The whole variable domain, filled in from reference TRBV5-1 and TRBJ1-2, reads KAGVTQTPRYLIKTRGQQVTLSCSPISGHRSVSWYQQTPGQGLQFLFEYFSETQRNKGNFPGRFSGRQFSNSRSEMNVSTLELGDSALYLCASSPTLGAEGYTFGSGTRLTVV.

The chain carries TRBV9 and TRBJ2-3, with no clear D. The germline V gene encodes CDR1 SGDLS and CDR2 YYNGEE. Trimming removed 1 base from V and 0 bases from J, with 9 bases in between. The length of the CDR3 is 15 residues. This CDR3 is CASSVQVTSTDTQYF. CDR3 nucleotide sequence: TGTGCCAGCAGCGTACAAGTCACTAGCACAGATACGCAGTATTTT.

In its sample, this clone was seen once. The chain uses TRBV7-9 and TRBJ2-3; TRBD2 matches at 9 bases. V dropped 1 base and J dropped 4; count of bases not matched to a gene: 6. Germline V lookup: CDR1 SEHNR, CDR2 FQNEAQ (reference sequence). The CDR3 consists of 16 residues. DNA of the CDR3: TGTGCCAGCAGCTTAGTACGGGCTAGCGGGGCAGATACGCAGTATTTT. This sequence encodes CASSLVRASGADTQYF.

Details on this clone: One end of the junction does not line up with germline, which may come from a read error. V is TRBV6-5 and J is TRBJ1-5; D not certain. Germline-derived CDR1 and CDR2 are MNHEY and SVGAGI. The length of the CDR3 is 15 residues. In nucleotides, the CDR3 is TGTACCAGCAGTCCTCTTAGGCCGTTCAATCAGCCCCAGCATTTT. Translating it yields CTSSPLRPFNQPQHF.

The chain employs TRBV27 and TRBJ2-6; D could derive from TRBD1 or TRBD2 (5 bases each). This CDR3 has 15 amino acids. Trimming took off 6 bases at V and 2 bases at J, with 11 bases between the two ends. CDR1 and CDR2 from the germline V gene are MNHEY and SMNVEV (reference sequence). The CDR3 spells CASSFRGAGANVLTF. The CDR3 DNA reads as TGTGCCAGCAGCTTTAGGGGAGCTGGGGCCAACGTCCTGACTTTC. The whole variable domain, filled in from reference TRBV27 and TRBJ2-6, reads EAQVTQNPRYLITVTGKKLTVTCSQNMNHEYMSWYRQDPGLGLRQIYYSMNVEVTDKGDVPEGYKVSRKEKRNFPLILESPSPNQTSLYFCASSFRGAGANVLTFGAGSRLTVL.

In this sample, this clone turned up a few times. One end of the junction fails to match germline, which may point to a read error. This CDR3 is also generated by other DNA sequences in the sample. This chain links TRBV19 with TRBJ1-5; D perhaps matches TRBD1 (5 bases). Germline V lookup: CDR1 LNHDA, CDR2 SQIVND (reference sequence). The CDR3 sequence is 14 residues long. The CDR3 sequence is CASSIDSSNQPQHF. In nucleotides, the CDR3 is TGTGCCAGTAGCATAGACAGTAGCAATCAGCCCCAGCATTTT.